This T cell receptor beta chain comes out of a study of a mutant IDH1 vaccine in newly diagnosed glioma. Whole-study context: Treated patients had a mean age of 40.4 years and a roughly 60% male, 37.5% female split.

Indicated time point: week 35, safety follow-up. Topical imiquimod was applied with each vaccine dose, which held 300 ug of mutant IDH1 20-mer peptide. Deletions cut 4 bases from V and 6 bases from J, with 12 bases between. Germline assignment: CDR1 MDHEN and CDR2 SYDVKM. The CDR3 totals 13 residues. As regards this clone: The antigen remains unidentified.

Clones were sequenced by immunoSEQ multiplex PCR, and TCRdb holds only the in-frame ones, with some missing. The sample consists of 55,000 to 65,000 clones, less than 90% of them appearing once. The V and J genes are TRBV28 and TRBJ1-2; maybe TRBD1 (5 bases). The source of this sequence is a man younger than 45 with glioma. The sample in question was PBMCs, obtained from a glioma patient whose treatment included an IDH1 peptide vaccine. CDR3 sequence (DNA): TGTGCCAGCAGTTCGTGGGCACAGGATGGCTACACCTTC. This translates into CASSSWAQDGYTF.